The next 14 T cell receptor beta chains were all read from a single sample in a study of T cell changes during pregnancy in multiple sclerosis. The table came from immunoSEQ multiplex PCR; TCRdb's copy has only in-frame clones and leaves some out. The sample lists 33,000 or so clones; about nine tenths were seen once. This specimen consisted of CD8+ T cells from peripheral blood mononuclear cells, obtained in the second trimester of pregnancy. Receptors originate from a female donor with multiple sclerosis, enrolled in a pregnancy study.

By share, this clone ranks as large (0.1 to 1%). V gene TRBV6-5 combines with J gene TRBJ2-1, with 7 bases identical to TRBD2. The CDR3 consists of 15 residues. With 5 bases clipped from V and 1 base from J, the junction kept 5 bases outside the gene matches. The germline V gene encodes CDR1 MNHEY and CDR2 SVGAGI. The CDR3 nucleotides are TGTGCCAGCAGTCCCTCAGCGGGATCCTACAATGAGCAGTTCTTC. Its protein is CASSPSAGSYNEQFF.

The V and J genes are TRBV4-3 and TRBJ1-2, with D tentatively TRBD1 (5 bases). In germline, CDR1 is LGHNA, CDR2 YSLEER. The V end was cut by 0 bases, the J end by 6 bases, with 23 bases between. The CDR3 is made up of 18 amino acids. Here the CDR3 DNA reads TGCGCCAGCAGCCAAGATCGGGGGGTAGAGACAGCCTTCGATGGCTACACCTTC. Amino acids: CASSQDRGVETAFDGYTF.

V and J are TRBV23-1 and TRBJ2-7; possibly TRBD2 for D (6 bases). TRBV23-1 is an open reading frame, and its role is uncertain. V was trimmed by 7 bases and J by 3 bases, leaving 13 bases between them. The CDR3 is made up of 13 amino acids. The CDR3 nucleotides read TGCGCCAGCATTCTGACGGGGGACTACGAGCAGTACTTC. It is translated as CASILTGDYEQYF.

This clone occurred a few times. The gene calls are TRBV6-4 and TRBJ2-1; 7 positions match TRBD2. CDR1 is MRHNA, CDR2 SNTAGT, per germline. The CDR3 loop spans 15 amino acids. Trimming at V came to 4 bases and at J to 4 bases, leaving 7 bases not matched to a gene. DNA of the CDR3: TGTGCCAGCAGTGCCCGGGCGGGAGAATACAATGAGCAGTTCTTC. It yields the protein CASSARAGEYNEQFF.

The rearrangement uses TRBV19 and TRBJ1-2; D remains ambiguous. Germline V CDR1 and CDR2: LNHDA, SQIVND (reference sequence). CDR3 size: 10 residues. The DNA for the CDR3 is TGTGTCAACCGATCGGTTGGCTACACCTTC. This translates into CVNRSVGYTF. The full variable domain, rest sourced from reference TRBV19 and TRBJ1-2, is DGGITQSPKYLFRKEGQNVTLSCEQNLNHDAMYWYRQDPGQGLRLIYYSQIVNDFQKGDIAEGYSVSREKKESFPLTVTSAQKNPTAFYLCVNRSVGYTFGSGTRLTVV.

This clone has only one observation. The J gene is TRBJ1-4, the V gene TRBV25-1, with D unclear. CDR3 length: 17 residues. Germline V gene sequence: CDR1 MGHDK, CDR2 SYGVNS. Trimming took 0 bases from V and 0 from J, leaving 11 bases between them. The CDR3 region is CASSEYNPGATNEKLFF. The CDR3 DNA reads as TGTGCCAGCAGTGAATATAACCCAGGCGCAACTAATGAAAAACTGTTTTTT.

CDR3 region: CASSLVGGRSVEQFF. CDR3 nucleotides: TGTGCCAGCAGTTTAGTGGGTGGGAGAAGCGTTGAGCAGTTCTTC. The chain recombines TRBV28 with TRBJ2-1, with a tentative D call TRBD2 (5 bases). There are 15 residues in the CDR3. Trimming stripped 2 bases from V and 9 bases from J, with 17 bases between. The germline V gene encodes CDR1 MDHEN and CDR2 SYDVKM.

The gene calls are TRBV4-3 and TRBJ2-3, with D possibly matching TRBD2 (5 bases). Trimming pared 4 bases from V and 5 bases from J, leaving 10 bases between. Germline V gives CDR1 LGHNA, CDR2 YSLEER. The CDR3 length is 13 residues. The CDR3 loop is CASSPDSVDTQYF. CDR3 in DNA: TGCGCCAGCAGCCCGGACTCCGTAGATACGCAGTATTTT.

The chain employs TRBV5-4 and TRBJ1-2; the D gene is possibly TRBD1 (5 bases). Germline V lookup: CDR1 SGHNT, CDR2 YYREEE (reference sequence). CDR3 length: 14 amino acids. V gave up 6 bases and J gave up 2 bases, with 14 bases separating them. This CDR3 reads CASNIVDTNYGYTF. The CDR3 DNA is TGTGCCAGCAACATTGTGGACACCAACTATGGCTACACCTTC.

This clone was seen a single time. The V gene is TRBV29-1, the J gene TRBJ1-1; D is uncertain. Germline V lookup: CDR1 SQVTM, CDR2 ANQGSEA. The V and J ends lost 6 bases and 1 base respectively, with 6 bases between them. The CDR3 totals 11 residues. The CDR3 region is CSVRQNTEAFF. The CDR3 DNA reads TGCAGCGTACGACAGAACACTGAAGCTTTCTTT. Full variable domain (remainder filled in from reference TRBV29-1 and TRBJ1-1): SAVISQKPSRDICQRGTSLTIQCQVDSQVTMMFWYRQQPGQSLTLIATANQGSEATYESGFVIDKFPISRPNLTFSTLTVSNMSPEDSSIYLCSVRQNTEAFFGQGTRLTVV.

This clone occurred once. The CDR3, as DNA: TGTGCCAGCAGGCACGGGACTAGCGGGTACAATGAGCAGTTCTTC. This encodes CASRHGTSGYNEQFF. The rearrangement links TRBV28 to TRBJ2-1; TRBD2 matches 12 bases. Looked up from germline, CDR1 is MDHEN and CDR2 is SYDVKM. The CDR3 sequence is 15 residues long. After removal of 6 bases from V and 4 bases from J, the junction contained 4 bases not matched to a gene.

The V and J genes are TRBV19 and TRBJ2-1; perhaps TRBD2 as D (5 bases). Germline V gene data show CDR1 as LNHDA and CDR2 as SQIVND (reference sequence). The V gene lost 6 bases and the J gene lost 3 bases, with 9 bases spanning the gap. This CDR3 contains 13 residues. The chain's CDR3 is CASSPGGYNEQFF. The CDR3 DNA sequence: TGTGCCAGTAGCCCAGGAGGCTACAATGAGCAGTTCTTC.

The genes are TRBV28 and TRBJ2-7; no reliable D call. V was shortened by 1 base and J by 2 bases, with 15 bases between the two germline ends. Germline V gives CDR1 MDHEN, CDR2 SYDVKM. The CDR3 has 16 amino acids. The CDR3 sequence is CASSLSGYYKAYEQYF. The DNA for the CDR3 is TGTGCCAGCAGTTTATCCGGGTACTACAAGGCCTACGAGCAGTACTTC.

This clone occurred a few times. This chain uses TRBV4-2 with TRBJ2-7, with 9 bases lining up with TRBD1. The CDR3 length is 16 residues. V dropped 0 bases and J dropped 7; count of bases not matched to a gene: 10. Germline V gene data show CDR1 as LGHNA and CDR2 as YNFKEQ. The CDR3 reads CASSQDIGTGPGEQYF. The CDR3 DNA is TGTGCCAGCAGCCAAGATATTGGGACAGGGCCGGGGGAGCAGTACTTC.